Given below is one TCR beta chain in context. V lost 1 base and J lost 0; bases outside the gene matches: 5. CDR1 is KGHSH, CDR2 LQKENI, per germline. The CDR3 runs 16 residues. The data belong to a study of low-dose radiotherapy and immunotherapy resistance in tumors. On the study more broadly: Aspirin was administered orally at 300 mg daily for four cycles, commencing on cycle 1 day 1.

The time point denotes: after trial treatment. The treatment is: LDRT plus nivolumab, ipilimumab, low-dose cyclophosphamide and aspirin (RACIN trial). The therapy administered to donors comprised nivolumab, ipilimumab, aspirin, low-dose cyclophosphamide and low-dose radiotherapy. cDNA synthesis used a TRAV/TRBV-specific primer set for both chains. Amplification of TCRs used a constant-region primer and V-primer adapter for roughly 21 PCR cycles. TCRdb reprocessed the reads via MiXCR and lists one record per CDR3 protein. The repertoire holds roughly 30,000 distinct CDR3 sequences, with approximately 54% as singletons.

This clonotype originated in a male donor with gallbladder cancer. This sequence joins TRBV18 and TRBJ2-7; 8 bases align to TRBD2. This specimen was PBMCs, taken after low-dose radiotherapy plus immunotherapy. CDR3 amino acids: CASSPQLSGISYEQYF. The DNA of the CDR3 is TGTGCCAGCTCACCACAACTTAGCGGGATCTCCTACGAGCAGTACTTC.